Included here is one TCR beta chain sequence, with context. The antigen remains undetermined. The data were obtained in a study of T cell repertoires in cytomegalovirus infection. This CDR3 is 17 amino acids long. With 2 bases clipped from V and 3 bases from J, the junction kept 6 bases outside the gene matches. Germline V gene sequence: CDR1 LGHDT, CDR2 YNNKEL (reference sequence). TCRdb itself ran the reads through MiXCR, one entry per CDR3 protein. The data contain 830,000 or so distinct CDR3 sequences, approximately 29% of them singletons. This chain joins TRBV3-1 and TRBJ2-3, with 12 positions matching TRBD2. Material: cultured CD8+ T cells from PBMCs, obtained from culture after CMV antigen stimulation. This TCR was sampled from a human donor in good health (CMV status not recorded). Some clones in this sample may be carry-over from other donors' samples. The CDR3 nucleotides are TGTGCCAGCAGCCAAACAGGACTAGCGGGGACAACAGATACGCAGTATTTT. This sequence encodes CASSQTGLAGTTDTQYF.